The rows below give T cell receptor beta chains drawn from one sample of a study of blood T cell repertoires in COVID-19. The assay was immunoSEQ multiplex PCR, and TCRdb's table has in-frame clones only and misses some. The table lists about 160,000 clones, roughly 84% of them singletons. The sequenced sample consisted of peripheral blood. The receptors stem from a woman aged 45-60 years with COVID-19, enrolled during active disease. CDR3s include the opening cysteine and the closing phenylalanine or tryptophan. The order of the fields is CDR3 DNA, CDR3 protein, V gene, J gene, D gene, clone size. A D gene is named only where the DNA matches it firmly. Rows give clone size only sometimes, using once, few, many, or a class for an expanded clone.

TGTGCCAGCAGCGTAGCCCTACAGGGTCCCTCGACAGAAAAACTGTTTTTT	CASSVALQGPSTEKLFF	TRBV7-9	TRBJ1-4	NA	NA
TGTGCCAGCAGCCAATTTCAGGGGGGAAATCAGCCCCAGCATTTT	CASSQFQGGNQPQHF	TRBV3-1/TRBV3-2	TRBJ1-5	TRBD1	NA
TGTGCCAGCAGTTACCCCGGGAGAGGGCGGACCGGGGAGCTGTTTTTT	CASSYPGRGRTGELFF	TRBV6-6	TRBJ2-2	NA	NA
TGTGCCACCAGCAGATCCGAGACAGGGGGACTTGATGAGCAGTTCTTC	CATSRSETGGLDEQFF	TRBV15	TRBJ2-1	TRBD1	NA
TGTGCCAGCAGCTTATCGCGTTCAGAGACCCAGTACTTC	CASSLSRSETQYF	TRBV7-9	TRBJ2-5	NA	NA
TGTGCTAGTGGTTTGTCGGTCGGGGAGCTGTTTTTT	CASGLSVGELFF	TRBV12-5	TRBJ2-2	NA	NA
TGTGCCAGCTCACCACGCAGGGGAAAAGATCAGCCCCAGCATTTT	CASSPRRGKDQPQHF	TRBV18	TRBJ1-5	NA	NA
TGTGCCAGCAGCGCCGGGCACAGGGCGACCTACAATGAGCAGTTCTTC	CASSAGHRATYNEQFF	TRBV21-1	TRBJ2-1	NA	once
TGCGCCACCCAGCGGGATTATAATTCACCCCTCCACTTT	CATQRDYNSPLHF	TRBV5-1	TRBJ1-6	NA	NA
TGTGCCTCCCATTTGGACAGTTATAATTCACCCCTCCACTTT	CASHLDSYNSPLHF	TRBV30	TRBJ1-6	NA	once
TGTGCCAGCAAGGGACAGGGGAACACCGGGGAGCTGTTTTTT	CASKGQGNTGELFF	TRBV2	TRBJ2-2	TRBD1	NA
TGTGCCAGCAGGTCACTAGCGTCTTTCGGCACAGATACGCAGTATTTT	CASRSLASFGTDTQYF	TRBV2	TRBJ2-3	TRBD2	NA
TGTGCCAGCAGCTTAGCGGGGTTAGCGGGGAGGAATGAGCAGTTCTTC	CASSLAGLAGRNEQFF	TRBV7-7	TRBJ2-1	TRBD2	once
TGTGCCAGCCCGTCGGGGTTCTATGGCTACACCTTC	CASPSGFYGYTF	TRBV6-4	TRBJ1-2	NA	NA
TGTGCCTGGATCTCCAGGGCATTCTATGGCTACACCTTC	CAWISRAFYGYTF	TRBV30	TRBJ1-2	NA	NA
TGCAGTGCTAGTTCCCGGGGGGTTGGATTAGAAAAACTGTTTTTT	CSASSRGVGLEKLFF	TRBV20-1	TRBJ1-4	NA	NA
TGTGCCACCAGTGACCCTAGGACAGAGCCCGAGGAAGCTTTCTTT	CATSDPRTEPEEAFF	TRBV24-1	TRBJ1-1	NA	few
TGTGCCAGCAGCTCCCCAGGGGGGCCGAACACTGAAGCTTTCTTT	CASSSPGGPNTEAFF	TRBV9	TRBJ1-1	TRBD1	NA
TGTGCCACCGAAGCGGGACACCTGAACACTGAAGCTTTCTTT	CATEAGHLNTEAFF	TRBV6-5	TRBJ1-1	NA	NA
TGTGCCAGCAGCTTAGATATCTACGAGCAGTACTTC	CASSLDIYEQYF	TRBV7-2	TRBJ2-7	NA	NA
TGTGCCAGCAGCCAAGATACCAGTACCACAGATACGCAGTATTTT	CASSQDTSTTDTQYF	TRBV4-2	TRBJ2-3	NA	NA
TGCGCCAGCAGCCAATCGCTGAGGTTTCAGCAGTTCTTC	CASSQSLRFQQFF	TRBV4-3	TRBJ2-1	NA	NA
TGCGCCAGCAGCCAAACCCAGGGACAGATTAATGAAAAACTGTTTTTT	CASSQTQGQINEKLFF	TRBV4-1	TRBJ1-4	TRBD1	NA
TGTGCCTGGAAACAGGGAACGGAGACCCAGTACTTC	CAWKQGTETQYF	TRBV30	TRBJ2-5	NA	once
TGTGCCAGCAGCCTGACTAGTAGCAATGAGCAGTTCTTC	CASSLTSSNEQFF	TRBV14	TRBJ2-1	NA	NA
TGTGCCAGCAGCTTATTGGTAGTAAGGGGCGAGCAGTTCTTC	CASSLLVVRGEQFF	TRBV7-9	TRBJ2-1	NA	NA
TGTGCCAGCAGCGAAGAGAGGTGGATTGGCTCTGGGGCCAACGTCCTGACTTTC	CASSEERWIGSGANVLTF	TRBV6-1	TRBJ2-6	NA	NA
TGTGCCAGCAGCCAAGAGACAGGGATGCGGGCTTTCTTT	CASSQETGMRAFF	TRBV3-1/TRBV3-2	TRBJ1-1	TRBD1	NA
TGTGCCAGTAGTATGGGTGGACAGGGGCGACCGGTCACCTTC	CASSMGGQGRPVTF	TRBV19	TRBJ1-2	TRBD1	NA
TGTGCCAGCAGTGACTCGCGGCAGGGGGCTCGGAACTTTTATGGCTACACCTTC	CASSDSRQGARNFYGYTF	TRBV6-4	TRBJ1-2	TRBD1	NA
TGTGCCAGCAGTCCCATCAATCAGCCCCAGCATTTT	CASSPINQPQHF	TRBV6-2/TRBV6-3	TRBJ1-5	NA	NA
TGTGCCAGCAGCCAAGACGGCGCGGGGGCCTACAATGAGCAGTTCTTC	CASSQDGAGAYNEQFF	TRBV3-1/TRBV3-2	TRBJ2-1	TRBD2	NA
TGTGCCAGCAGTTTATATTCTAGGCTGAGCTCCTACAATGAGCAGTTCTTC	CASSLYSRLSSYNEQFF	TRBV27	TRBJ2-1	NA	NA
TGTGCCATCAGGGGAGCGGGGGTCGATGAGCAGTTCTTC	CAIRGAGVDEQFF	TRBV10-3	TRBJ2-1	TRBD2	NA